These 19 T cell receptor beta chains came from one sample sequenced in a study of cytomegalovirus exposure and HLA in healthy donors. With 60 Vbeta and 13 Jbeta primers, the PCR was carried out. Only in-frame clones appear in the TCRdb table, and some are missing; sequencing was by immunoSEQ multiplex PCR. Here the sample spans 35,000 to 55,000 clones, 51% being singletons. Material: PBMCs. Source of these receptors: a man aged 60 to 75 in good health and CMV-seronegative.

The chain carries TRBV9 and TRBJ1-2; D uncertain. Trimming shortened V by 4 bases and J by 1 base, and 14 bases separated the two germline ends. Germline CDR1 and CDR2: SGDLS and YYNGEE. This CDR3 comprises 15 residues. In nucleotides, the CDR3 is TGTGCCAGCAGCATGACACCACAGAGTAACTATGGCTACACCTTC. Protein product: CASSMTPQSNYGYTF.

This clone has only a few counts. The CDR3, as DNA: TGTGCCAGCAGTTTAGGGGGTTTTAGCTATGGCTACACCTTC. Protein product: CASSLGGFSYGYTF. V is TRBV6-5 and J is TRBJ1-2; D might be TRBD1 (6 bases). The V end was cut by 4 bases, the J end by 4 bases, with 13 bases between. The CDR3 totals 14 residues. Germline V gives CDR1 MNHEY, CDR2 SVGAGI.

The J gene is TRBJ2-1, the V gene TRBV27; 9 bases fit TRBD2. CDR1 MNHEY and CDR2 SMNVEV come from the germline V gene (reference sequence). V lost 4 bases and J lost 14; bases outside the gene matches: 6. This CDR3 comprises 12 residues. CDR3 residues: CASSSAGGNEFF. CDR3 bases: TGTGCCAGCAGTTCGGCGGGAGGGAATGAGTTCTTC.

The chain has TRBV6-5 and TRBJ1-2; TRBD1 matches 7 bases. Germline loops: CDR1 MNHEY, CDR2 SVGAGI. The CDR3 loop spans 15 amino acids. V shed 4 bases, J shed 4 bases, and the junction held 9 bases outside the gene matches. Here the CDR3 DNA reads TGTGCCAGCAGTTCCCGGGACAGTCCCTTCTATGGCTACACCTTC. Translating gives CASSSRDSPFYGYTF.

This clone was seen a handful of times. This sequence joins TRBV27 and TRBJ2-3; D is uncertain. The V end lost 6 bases, the J end lost 4 bases, and 14 bases lay between the germline ends. The CDR3 covers 14 residues. Per germline, CDR1 MNHEY and CDR2 SMNVEV (reference sequence). CDR3 sequence reads: CASSPNPEPDTQYF. CDR3 coding DNA: TGTGCCAGCAGCCCAAACCCCGAGCCAGATACGCAGTATTTT.

The sample holds many counts of this clone. The chain is built from TRBV5-6 and TRBJ2-7; possible D gene TRBD2, 5 bases. V was cut by 4 bases and J by 3 bases, with 8 bases left in between. Looked up from germline, CDR1 is SGHDT and CDR2 is YYEEEE. The CDR3 is 12 residues long. The CDR3 loop reads CASSRRDYEQYF. CDR3 in DNA: TGTGCCAGCAGCCGACGGGACTACGAGCAGTACTTC.

This chain links TRBV6-1 with TRBJ1-5, with D tentatively TRBD1 (6 bases). Germline values: CDR1 MNHNS, CDR2 SASEGT. The ends were cut back, 4 bases at V and 1 base at J, with 14 bases in the middle. CDR3 length: 16 residues. DNA of the CDR3: TGTGCCAGCAGTGGGCAGGGGATGAGGAGCAATCAGCCCCAGCATTTT. Translation: CASSGQGMRSNQPQHF.

The chain employs TRBV7-2 and TRBJ2-1, with TRBD2 as a possible D gene (7 bases). Germline V lookup: CDR1 SGHTA, CDR2 FQGNSA. The V gene lost 2 bases and the J gene lost 1 base, with 12 bases spanning the gap. The CDR3 extends over 16 amino acids. The CDR3 spells CASSLRGGRSYNEQFF. CDR3 DNA: TGTGCCAGCAGCTTAAGGGGGGGCCGATCCTACAATGAGCAGTTCTTC.

This clone has a count of ten or more. The V gene is TRBV5-1, the J gene TRBJ2-5, with TRBD1 matching over 8 bases. Per the germline V gene, CDR1 is SGHRS and CDR2 is YFSETQ. The CDR3 totals 14 residues. Unmatched junction bases numbered 3, after V lost 2 bases and J lost 3 bases. The CDR3: CASSFGTGEETQYF. The CDR3 nucleotides are TGCGCCAGCAGCTTCGGGACAGGTGAAGAGACCCAGTACTTC.

This clone was detected a few times. The rearrangement links TRBV13 to TRBJ1-3; D remains unclear. CDR1 and CDR2 from the germline V gene are PRHDT and FYEKMQ (reference sequence). V dropped 5 bases and J dropped 4 bases, with 18 bases sitting between them. CDR3 length: 16 amino acids. CDR3 nucleotide sequence: TGTGCCAGCAGCCCGTCGGATGAGGATCCGGGAAACACCATATATTTT. Residues: CASSPSDEDPGNTIYF.

This clone was observed a few times. This sequence joins TRBV6-6 and TRBJ2-7; possible D gene TRBD1, 7 bases. CDR1 and CDR2 (germline): MNHNY, SVGAGI (reference sequence). The CDR3 sequence is 14 residues long. V was pared by 6 bases and J by 7 bases, with 19 bases between. The CDR3 sequence is CASRRQGGMGEQYF. The CDR3 DNA sequence: TGTGCCAGCAGGAGACAGGGAGGTATGGGAGAGCAGTACTTC.

In this sample, this clone turned up many times. CDR3 residues: CASSIVVGGYTF. In DNA form, the CDR3 reads TGTGCCAGTAGTATCGTAGTTGGTGGCTACACCTTC. The chain couples TRBV19 to TRBJ1-2; D unresolved. This CDR3 is built from 12 residues. V was clipped by 3 bases and J by 7 bases, with 9 bases between them. The V gene's germline CDR1 is LNHDA and CDR2 SQIVND (reference sequence).

The sample holds one count of this clone. The gene calls are TRBV6-1 and TRBJ2-1; TRBD1 agrees at 9 bases. This CDR3 region has 15 residues. CDR1 MNHNS and CDR2 SASEGT come from the germline V gene. V gave up 6 bases and J gave up 8 bases; unmatched junction bases: 11. The CDR3 is CASRGQGMDHDEQFF. The CDR3 coding sequence is TGTGCCAGCAGGGGACAGGGAATGGATCATGATGAGCAGTTCTTC.

This clone is labeled as medium-sized. The J gene is TRBJ2-7, the V gene TRBV6-1, with TRBD2 as a possible D gene (6 bases). In germline, CDR1 is MNHNS, CDR2 SASEGT. CDR3 length equals 11 residues. V was clipped by 11 bases and J by 11 bases, with 19 bases between them. The chain's CDR3 is CAGGTGRGEYF. The CDR3 DNA reads as TGTGCCGGTGGGACGGGCCGCGGGGAGTACTTC.

This chain connects TRBV5-1 to TRBJ2-5, with 7 bases aligning to TRBD2. The J segment lost 1 base and the V segment lost 4 bases, leaving 4 bases of the junction unmatched. Germline V gives CDR1 SGHRS, CDR2 YFSETQ. This CDR3 is built from 14 residues. The CDR3 DNA reads TGCGCCAGCAGCGGAGCGGGGACCCAAGAGACCCAGTACTTC. Protein: CASSGAGTQETQYF.

The chain is built from TRBV7-9 and TRBJ1-1; D gene uncertain. The V end was cut by 0 bases, the J end by 1 base, with 6 bases between. Germline values: CDR1 SEHNR, CDR2 FQNEAQ (reference sequence). There are 14 residues in the CDR3. CDR3 amino acids: CASSLAARNTEAFF. The CDR3 nucleotides are TGTGCCAGCAGCTTAGCGGCCAGGAACACTGAAGCTTTCTTT. Combining the CDR3 with reference TRBV7-9 and TRBJ1-1 gives the whole variable domain DTGVSQNPRHKITKRGQNVTFRCDPISEHNRLYWYRQTLGQGPEFLTYFQNEAQLEKSRLLSDRFSAERPKGSFSTLEIQRTEQGDSAMYLCASSLAARNTEAFFGQGTRLTVV.

The chain links TRBV28 to TRBJ1-5; D uncertain. The CDR3 covers 14 residues. Germline V gives CDR1 MDHEN, CDR2 SYDVKM. Trimming stripped 6 bases from V and 4 bases from J, with 13 bases between. The CDR3, as DNA: TGTGCCAGCAGCCCAACTAGGAGGAATCAGCCCCAGCATTTT. The encoded protein is CASSPTRRNQPQHF.

The chain employs TRBV9 and TRBJ1-3; D may be TRBD1 (5 bases). The V end lost 8 bases, the J end lost 2 bases, and 11 bases lay between the germline ends. The CDR3 contains 13 residues. Germline V CDR1 and CDR2: SGDLS, YYNGEE. CDR3 in amino acids: CARGAGAGNTIYF. Written as DNA, the CDR3 is TGTGCCAGAGGGGCAGGAGCTGGAAACACCATATATTTT.

In this sample, this clone turned up a few times. The chain joins TRBV6-1 to TRBJ2-5, with 9 bases lining up with TRBD2. CDR3 length: 17 residues. Trimming removed 0 bases from V and 1 base from J; junction bases left unmatched: 6. Germline V CDR1 and CDR2: MNHNS, SASEGT. CDR3 in amino acids: CASSEATSGGTQETQYF. The CDR3 DNA reads TGTGCCAGCAGTGAAGCGACTAGCGGAGGGACCCAAGAGACCCAGTACTTC.